This T cell receptor (beta chain) is drawn from a study of shared clonotypes between healthy human individuals (dated by TCRdb to between 2020 and 2021). Study-wide context: A couple of women and three men aged 18 to 49 years were included in the cohort. For each donor, CD4 naive and CD4 memory were each given three plates, CD8 naive was given two plates, and CD8 memory was given one plate. To estimate repertoire size and how much clonotypes are shared between individuals, the study performed deep sequencing of blood TCR repertoires from five healthy adults. Each donor's leukapheresis produced roughly between roughly 0.85 and 9 billion PBMCs. Different laboratories and diverse techniques were used to prepare libraries and sequence TCR repertoires, to increase sequencing depth and limit assay-specific biases.

Findings and caveats that apply to the study as a whole: Sharing across four donors was observed for about 4.8% of naive CD4, about 4% of naive CD8, 2% to 2.5% of memory CD4, and about 0.4% of memory CD8 clonotypes. Higher generation probabilities were observed for clonotypes shared by all four sorted-subset donors than for non-shared clonotypes. The genetic and exposure-history diversity represented was limited by the small number of donors. Incomplete sequencing was indicated by rarefaction of sorted-subset datasets, despite the large sequencing depth. Sampling was limited to blood, and TCR repertoires in tissue likely differ from TCR repertoires in blood. Pairwise subsampling indicated that sequencing depth was expected to affect the degree of clonotype sharing among donors. Naive subsets generally had larger estimated clonotype richness than memory subsets did.

Using the deep immunoSEQ assay, TCR CDR3 regions were amplified from genomic DNA by multiplex PCR. Extracted genomic DNA from each cell subset was spread evenly across all wells of several immunoSEQ 96-well plates, with each plate serving as a replicate. For sorted subsets, 150 to 250 ng genomic DNA, equal to 30,000 or so T cell genomes, was loaded into each replicate PCR. Purified libraries were quantified with a Qubit 3.0 fluorometer, sized on a Bioanalyzer 2100, and re-quantified with the KAPA Library Quantification kit. A separate single-read 150-cycle Illumina NextSeq 550 flow cell was used to sequence each immunoSEQ 96-well plate. As for the authors' bioinformatics: Because the immunoSEQ output held only junctional sequences and lacked quality scores, the filtering could not match the filtering applied to full-length reads. To assign V/J genes and CDR3, sequences were annotated using PyIR, a Python wrapper for IgBLAST v1.9, with IMGT germline references. Reads with weak V/J assignments (E-value above 1e-6), missing CDR3, stop codons, out-of-frame junctions, or ambiguous translated residues were removed. V3J clonotypes were defined by identical inferred V gene, J gene, and CDR3 amino acid sequence. Percentage overlap between repertoires was calculated by dividing the number of shared unique clonotypes by the size of the smaller repertoire. Richness of each repertoire was evaluated using RTK rarefaction, the Chao1 estimator, and Recon v2.1 estimates of unobserved clonotypes. Generation probabilities for all TCRbeta clonotypes obtained by the gDNA method from four donors were computed using OLGA. The immuneACCESS repertoire file appears here via TCRdb, limited to in-frame rearrangements. These files lack a portion of the clones; in checked studies, under half of the deficit traces to unresolved V genes, and the cause of the others is not known. V, J and clone size reflect that table, while D and trimming were determined from the DNA. This sample holds about 2.3 million clones; 80% to 95% were observed only once. The ten top clones hold 0.37% of the sample.

With regard to this clone: Its binding antigen is unknown. There are no base qualities to consult, and no much larger clone falls within one base. This same CDR3 is encoded by further DNA sequences in the sample.

V gives up 2 bases and J gives up 2 bases, and the segment between their germline ends measures 7 bases. Counted from cysteine to phenylalanine, this CDR3 has 14 amino acids. CDR3 DNA is the only sequence kept; it has 42 bases, read in frame from the first base. CDR1 and CDR2 (MDHEN, SYDVKM) derive from the germline V gene. Donors were healthy HIV-negative adults with no recently reported acute infections or vaccinations. Only Caucasian adults living in Nashville, Tennessee, USA were represented among the donors. CD4+ T cells were enriched by magnetic negative selection; naive cells were then positively selected on CD45RA, and the negative fraction formed the memory subset. Blood was obtained by leukapheresis, after which PBMCs were separated by Ficoll-Histopaque density gradient centrifugation and cryopreserved in liquid nitrogen vapor phase. Analytical flow cytometry was used to check the purity and quantity of each magnetically sorted T cell population. Genomic DNA was isolated from every sorted fraction and measured by UV absorbance on a Nanodrop 2000c.

The chain is assembled from TRBV28 and TRBJ1-3, with the D gene uncertain. The sequenced sample consisted of naive CD4+ T cells from PBMCs. The cell subset or site label for this specimen denotes: CD45RA+ positively selected. This TCR came from a man younger than 35 in good health. Some clones in this sample may be carry-over from other donors' samples. DNA sequence: TGTGCCAGCAGTTTACGAGGAGCTGGAAACACCATATATTTT. Its protein is CASSLRGAGNTIYF.